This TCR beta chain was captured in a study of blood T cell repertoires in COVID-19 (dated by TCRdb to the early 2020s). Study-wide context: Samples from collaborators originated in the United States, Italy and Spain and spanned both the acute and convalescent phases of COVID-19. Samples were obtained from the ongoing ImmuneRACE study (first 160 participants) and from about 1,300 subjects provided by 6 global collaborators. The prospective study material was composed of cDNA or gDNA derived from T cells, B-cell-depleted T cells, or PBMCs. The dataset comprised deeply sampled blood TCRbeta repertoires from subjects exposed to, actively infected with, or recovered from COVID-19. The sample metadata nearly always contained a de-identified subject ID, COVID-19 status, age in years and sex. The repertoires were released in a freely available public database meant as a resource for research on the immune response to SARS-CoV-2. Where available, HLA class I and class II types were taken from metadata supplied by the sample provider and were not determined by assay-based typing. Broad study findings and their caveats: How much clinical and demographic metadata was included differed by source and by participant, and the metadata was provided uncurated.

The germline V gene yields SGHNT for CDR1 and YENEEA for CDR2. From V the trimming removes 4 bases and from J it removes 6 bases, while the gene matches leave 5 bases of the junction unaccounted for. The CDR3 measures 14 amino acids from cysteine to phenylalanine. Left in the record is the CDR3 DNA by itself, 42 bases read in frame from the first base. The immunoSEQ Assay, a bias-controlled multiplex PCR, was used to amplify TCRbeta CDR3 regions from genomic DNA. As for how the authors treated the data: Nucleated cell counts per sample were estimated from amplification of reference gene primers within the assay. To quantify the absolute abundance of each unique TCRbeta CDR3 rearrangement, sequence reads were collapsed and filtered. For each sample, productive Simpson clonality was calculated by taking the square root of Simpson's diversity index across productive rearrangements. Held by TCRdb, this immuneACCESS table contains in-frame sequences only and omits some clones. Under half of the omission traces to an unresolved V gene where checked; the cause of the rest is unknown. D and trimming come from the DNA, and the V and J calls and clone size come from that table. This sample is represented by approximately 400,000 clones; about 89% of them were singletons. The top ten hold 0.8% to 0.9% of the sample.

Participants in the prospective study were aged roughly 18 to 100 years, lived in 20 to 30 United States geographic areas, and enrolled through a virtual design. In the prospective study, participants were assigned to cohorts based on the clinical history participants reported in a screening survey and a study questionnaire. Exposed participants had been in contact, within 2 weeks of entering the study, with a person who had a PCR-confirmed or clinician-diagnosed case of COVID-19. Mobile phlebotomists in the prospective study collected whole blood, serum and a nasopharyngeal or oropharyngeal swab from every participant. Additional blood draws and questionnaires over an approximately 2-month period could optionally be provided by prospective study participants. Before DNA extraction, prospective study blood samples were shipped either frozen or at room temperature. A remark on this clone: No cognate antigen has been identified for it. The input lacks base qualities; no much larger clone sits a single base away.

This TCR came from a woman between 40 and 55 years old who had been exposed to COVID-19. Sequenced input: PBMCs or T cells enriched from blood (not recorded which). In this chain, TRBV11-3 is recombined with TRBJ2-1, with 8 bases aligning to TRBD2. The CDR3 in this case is CASSSISGINEQFF. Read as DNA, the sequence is TGTGCCAGCAGCTCCATTAGCGGGATCAATGAGCAGTTCTTC.